This TCR beta chain emerged from a study of OX40 agonist ivuxolimab in advanced cancers. Study at large: The dose-escalation group included hepatocellular carcinoma, melanoma, renal cell carcinoma and head and neck cancer.

This clone was found a few times. The V segment lost 8 bases and the J segment 3 bases; nucleotides outside the gene matches: 9. Germline CDR1 is MDHEN and CDR2 is SYDVKM. This CDR3 has 16 residues. Assay: immunoSEQ multiplex PCR; the TCRdb copy retains only in-frame clones and omits some. The sample gives over 65,000 clones, over 85% of which show up once; about 0.32% is in the top ten. The chain links TRBV28 to TRBJ2-1; 11 bases align to TRBD2. Sequencing used CD4+ or CD8+ T cells sorted from blood, obtained in a trial of the OX40 agonist ivuxolimab. This receptor was taken from an adult with an advanced solid tumor such as melanoma, head and neck, liver or kidney cancer. In DNA form, the CDR3 reads TGTGCCAGCGGAAGCACGGGACTAGCGGTCTACAATGAGCAGTTCTTC. Translating gives CASGSTGLAVYNEQFF.